One and the same sample provided the 29 T cell receptor beta chains below, sequenced in a study of blood T cell repertoires in COVID-19. The protocol was immunoSEQ multiplex PCR, while the TCRdb copy is restricted to in-frame clones and leaves out a portion. The table lists a few hundred thousand clones, approximately 93% of them singletons. The specimen sequenced was PBMCs or T cells enriched from blood (not recorded which). The receptors originated from a woman in her thirties or forties who had been exposed to COVID-19.

The V gene is TRBV24-1, the J gene TRBJ2-7, with 8 bases fitting TRBD1. V shed 3 bases, J shed 6 bases, and the junction held 0 bases outside the gene matches. The CDR3 covers 12 residues. Germline V gene data show CDR1 as KGHDR and CDR2 as SFDVKD. As DNA, the CDR3 is TGTGCCACCAGTGATGGGACAGGCGAGCAGTACTTC. Protein: CATSDGTGEQYF.

This sequence joins TRBV12-5 and TRBJ2-1; D perhaps matches TRBD1 (6 bases). The CDR3 sequence is 15 residues long. V lost 7 bases, J lost 5 bases, and 18 bases lay in between. Germline V CDR1 and CDR2: LGHNT, FRNRAP. In DNA form, the CDR3 reads TGTGCTAGTGCCGTTACAGGGAGTAGTAACAATGAGCAGTTCTTC. It specifies CASAVTGSSNNEQFF.

CDR3 amino acids: CATSSTDRAISTEQYF. DNA of the CDR3: TGTGCCACCAGCAGCACTGACAGGGCTATCTCTACCGAGCAGTACTTC. The rearrangement uses TRBV15 and TRBJ2-7; 7 nucleotides agree with TRBD1. CDR1 and CDR2 from the germline V gene are LNHNV and YYDKDF (reference sequence). This CDR3 has 16 residues. V shed 3 bases, J shed 6 bases, and the junction held 14 bases outside the gene matches. The variable domain in full, completed from reference TRBV15 and TRBJ2-7, reads DAMVIQNPRYQVTQFGKPVTLSCSQTLNHNVMYWYQQKSSQAPKLLFHYYDKDFNNEADTPDNFQSRRPNTSFCFLDIRSPGLGDTAMYLCATSSTDRAISTEQYFGPGTRLTVT.

This sequence joins TRBV7-9 and TRBJ2-7, with TRBD1 as a possible D gene (5 bases). From germline, CDR1 is SEHNR and CDR2 FQNEAQ (reference sequence). This CDR3 region has 14 residues. V shed 5 bases and J shed 3 bases, with 14 bases lying between them. The CDR3 sequence: CASSQPPGNYEQYF. The CDR3 DNA reads TGTGCCAGCAGCCAACCCCCAGGGAACTACGAGCAGTACTTC.

The table lists this clone with a count of one. The chain is built from TRBV19 and TRBJ1-5; D is perhaps TRBD1 (5 bases). Trimming left V 6 bases short and J 3 bases short, with 9 bases between. The CDR3 totals 13 residues. Germline V gene lookup returns CDR1 LNHDA and CDR2 SQIVND (reference sequence). CDR3 in amino acids: CASRPGVNQPQHF. CDR3 nucleotide sequence: TGTGCCAGTAGACCGGGGGTCAATCAGCCCCAGCATTTT.

The genes are TRBV15 and TRBJ1-3; D is uncertain. The V gene's germline CDR1 is LNHNV and CDR2 YYDKDF (reference sequence). This CDR3 has 15 residues. V lost 0 bases and J lost 1, with 7 bases in between. CDR3 amino acids: CATSRDAGSGNTIYF. The CDR3 DNA sequence: TGTGCCACCAGCAGAGATGCAGGATCTGGAAACACCATATATTTT.

The chain joins TRBV6-2 or TRBV6-3 to TRBJ2-7, with 8 bases identical to TRBD1. J lost 8 bases, V lost 4 bases, and 16 bases had no gene match. The CDR3 runs to 16 residues. CDR1 MNHEY and CDR2 SVGEGT come from the germline V gene. This CDR3 reads CASSSRGGTGFPKQYF. Written as DNA, the CDR3 is TGTGCCAGCAGTTCGCGAGGGGGGACAGGATTTCCGAAGCAGTACTTC.

The chain recombines TRBV10-1 with TRBJ1-1; no firm D call. Per germline, CDR1 WNHNN and CDR2 SYGVQD (reference sequence). Between the trimmed V and J ends, which lost 7 bases and 3 bases, there was a span of 15 bases. The CDR3 totals 14 residues. The CDR3 is CASILVPRHTEAFF. CDR3 nucleotide sequence: TGCGCCAGCATCCTCGTTCCGCGCCACACTGAAGCTTTCTTT.

The V gene is TRBV7-9, the J gene TRBJ1-1, with 9 bases aligning to TRBD1. V lost 5 bases to trimming and J lost 9 bases; unmatched junction nucleotides: 10. The germline V gene encodes CDR1 SEHNR and CDR2 FQNEAQ (reference sequence). The CDR3 is 14 residues long. Here the CDR3 DNA reads TGTGCCAGCAGCCAGAAAACAGGGGGCGCAAAAGCTTTCTTT. Encoded protein: CASSQKTGGAKAFF.

CDR3 bases: TGCAGCGTAAGGACAGAAGTCTACGAGCAGTACTTC. As protein: CSVRTEVYEQYF. The chain couples TRBV29-1 to TRBJ2-7; D is perhaps TRBD1 (6 bases). The germline V gene encodes CDR1 SQVTM and CDR2 ANQGSEA. V was pared by 6 bases and J by 3 bases, with 12 bases between. CDR3 length: 12 residues.

J is TRBJ1-2 and V is TRBV9, with no clear D. The V gene lost 0 bases and the J gene lost 5 bases, with 11 bases spanning the gap. Germline lookup yields CDR1 SGDLS and CDR2 YYNGEE. This CDR3 is 14 amino acids long. In DNA, the CDR3 is TGTGCCAGCAGCGTAGACGGGGAAGGGTATGGCTACACCTTC. Translated, it gives CASSVDGEGYGYTF.

The rearrangement joins TRBV6-5 to TRBJ1-1, with D maybe TRBD1 (5 bases). Germline CDR1 reads MNHEY; CDR2 reads SVGAGI. The length of the CDR3 is 13 residues. V was pared by 7 bases and J by 8 bases, with 17 bases between. The CDR3 DNA follows: TGTGCCAGCACTAAGCTGGGACTTCCCGAAGCTTTCTTT. This sequence encodes CASTKLGLPEAFF.

The genes are TRBV5-5 and TRBJ1-2; D gene unclear. The CDR3 loop spans 15 amino acids. Germline V lookup: CDR1 SGHKS, CDR2 YYEKEE (reference sequence). Trimming shortened V by 0 bases and J by 2 bases, and 11 bases separated the two germline ends. Written as DNA, the CDR3 is TGTGCCAGCAGCTTGGGAGTGGGCAGCAACTATGGCTACACCTTC. Its translation: CASSLGVGSNYGYTF.

This clone is a singleton in its sample. The chain's CDR3 is CASSQTVSYTF. In nucleotides, the CDR3 is TGTGCCAGCAGTCAGACAGTGAGCTACACCTTC. This chain links TRBV2 with TRBJ1-2, with D tentatively TRBD1 (5 bases). This CDR3 is built from 11 residues. V dropped 5 bases and J dropped 9 bases, with 10 bases sitting between them. Germline V gene lookup returns CDR1 SNHLY and CDR2 FYNNEI.

The chain has TRBV19 and TRBJ2-5; D gene unclear. The germline V gene has CDR1 LNHDA and CDR2 SQIVND (reference sequence). V was shortened by 4 bases and J by 5 bases, with 11 bases between the two germline ends. This CDR3 has 13 amino acids. DNA of the CDR3: TGTGCCAGTAGTAAACAACAGTCCGAGACCCAGTACTTC. This translates into CASSKQQSETQYF.

The CDR3 bases are TGTGCCAGCAGCGAAGGACAGCCCACAGATACGCAGTATTTT. Its translation is CASSEGQPTDTQYF. V usage is TRBV7-3 and J usage is TRBJ2-3, with D maybe TRBD1 (6 bases). Deletions cut 5 bases from V and 2 bases from J, with 11 bases between. This CDR3 has 14 residues. The germline V gene encodes CDR1 SGHTA and CDR2 FQGTGA.

This rearrangement joins TRBV30 to TRBJ1-1; D is uncertain. Trimming cost V 1 base and J 9 bases, with 9 bases left between them. CDR1 is GTSNPN, CDR2 SVGIG, per germline (reference sequence). The CDR3 has 11 residues. This CDR3 reads CAWSAGPKAFF. The CDR3 DNA reads TGTGCCTGGAGTGCGGGTCCCAAAGCTTTCTTT.

The gene calls are TRBV11-3 and TRBJ2-7, with 7 bases matching TRBD1. After removal of 1 base from V and 0 bases from J, the junction contained 3 bases not matched to a gene. The V gene's germline CDR1 is SGHNT and CDR2 YENEEA. The CDR3 runs to 15 residues. CDR3 DNA sequence: TGTGCCAGCAGCTTAGGTGGGACAGCCTCCTACGAGCAGTACTTC. Protein sequence: CASSLGGTASYEQYF.

This chain connects TRBV5-1 to TRBJ1-2; no clear D gene. V was pared by 4 bases and J by 7 bases, with 11 bases between. In germline, CDR1 is SGHRS, CDR2 YFSETQ. The CDR3 contains 12 residues. The CDR3 bases are TGCGCCAGCAGCGTCGCGGGAGTTGGCTACACCTTC. Translated: CASSVAGVGYTF. Full variable domain (remainder filled in from reference TRBV5-1 and TRBJ1-2): KAGVTQTPRYLIKTRGQQVTLSCSPISGHRSVSWYQQTPGQGLQFLFEYFSETQRNKGNFPGRFSGRQFSNSRSEMNVSTLELGDSALYLCASSVAGVGYTFGSGTRLTVV.

V usage is TRBV2 and J usage is TRBJ1-5, with D possibly being TRBD1 (6 bases). Trimming pared 10 bases from V and 11 bases from J, leaving 21 bases between. The CDR3 sequence is 13 residues long. The germline gives CDR1 SNHLY, CDR2 FYNNEI. The CDR3 sequence is CATAAGEPGTQHF. The CDR3 DNA sequence: TGTGCCACAGCAGCAGGGGAGCCCGGGACCCAGCATTTT. Looking up the rest from reference TRBV2 and TRBJ1-5 gives the full variable domain: EPEVTQTPSHQVTQMGQEVILRCVPISNHLYFYWYRQILGQKVEFLVSFYNNEISEKSEIFDDQFSVERPDGSNFTLKIRSTKLEDSAMYFCATAAGEPGTQHFGDGTRLSIL.

The chain joins TRBV27 to TRBJ1-2, with D possibly being TRBD1 (6 bases). Deletions cut 6 bases from V and 4 bases from J, with 12 bases between. This CDR3 contains 13 residues. Germline V gene data show CDR1 as MNHEY and CDR2 as SMNVEV (reference sequence). The CDR3 DNA sequence: TGTGCCAGCAGCTCCACAGGGAGCTATGGCTACACCTTC. Translated: CASSSTGSYGYTF.

The CDR3 DNA sequence: TGTGCCATCAGTGAAGGGACAGGGGCCGCTAACTATGGCTACACCTTC. Translation gives CAISEGTGAANYGYTF. V usage is TRBV10-3 and J usage is TRBJ1-2; 10 nucleotides agree with TRBD1. Trimming took 3 bases from V and 0 from J; bases not matched to a gene: 4. CDR1 is ENHRY and CDR2 is SYGVKD in the germline V gene. The CDR3 is 16 residues long.

In DNA form, the CDR3 reads TGTGCCAGCAGCAAACGACGAACAGGGGGTGGCTACACCTTC. This translates into CASSKRRTGGGYTF. V gene TRBV21-1 combines with J gene TRBJ1-2; the table's D call, TRBD1, was not checked against the DNA. TRBV21-1 counts as a pseudogene. The CDR3 spans 14 residues.

The chain has TRBV7-2 and TRBJ1-1, with D maybe TRBD1 (6 bases). The CDR3 spans 13 residues. V gave up 7 bases and J gave up 4 bases, with 13 bases separating them. Germline V gene sequence: CDR1 SGHTA, CDR2 FQGNSA. The CDR3 sequence: CASNRVKGTEAFF. CDR3 in DNA: TGTGCCAGCAACAGGGTAAAGGGCACTGAAGCTTTCTTT.

Details on this clone: This specimen includes other DNA sequences encoding the same CDR3. The rearrangement joins TRBV12-5 to TRBJ1-6; 7 nucleotides match TRBD1. V was pared by 1 base and J by 6 bases, with 0 bases of the junction left unmatched. The CDR3 contains 14 residues. Germline CDR1 is LGHNT and CDR2 is FRNRAP. In DNA, the CDR3 is TGTGCTAGTGGTTTGGGGACAGGTAATTCACCCCTCCACTTT. This translates into CASGLGTGNSPLHF.

The gene calls are TRBV29-1 and TRBJ2-7, with D possibly being TRBD2 (5 bases). V lost 4 bases, J lost 0 bases, and 19 bases lay in between. Germline V lookup: CDR1 SQVTM, CDR2 ANQGSEA. The length of the CDR3 is 16 residues. CDR3 in DNA: TGCAGCGTTGTGGGAATCTCGGACTCCCCCTCCTACGAGCAGTACTTC. It is translated as CSVVGISDSPSYEQYF.

The rearrangement joins TRBV5-4 to TRBJ1-5; no firm D call. CDR3 length: 12 amino acids. Trimming removed 2 bases at V and 4 bases at J, with 4 bases between. Germline CDR1 SGHNT, CDR2 YYREEE (reference sequence). The CDR3 sequence: CASSFPNQPQHF. In DNA, the CDR3 is TGTGCCAGCAGCTTCCCGAATCAGCCCCAGCATTTT.

This clone was recorded once. This chain joins TRBV7-9 and TRBJ1-1, with 11 bases fitting TRBD1. The CDR3 is 15 amino acids. V shed 4 bases, J shed 4 bases, and the junction held 5 bases outside the gene matches. CDR1 SEHNR and CDR2 FQNEAQ come from the germline V gene (reference sequence). CDR3 region: CASSWDRGVSTEAFF. In nucleotides, the CDR3 is TGTGCCAGCAGCTGGGACAGGGGGGTAAGCACTGAAGCTTTCTTT. Full variable domain (outside the CDR3, taken from reference TRBV7-9 and TRBJ1-1): DTGVSQNPRHKITKRGQNVTFRCDPISEHNRLYWYRQTLGQGPEFLTYFQNEAQLEKSRLLSDRFSAERPKGSFSTLEIQRTEQGDSAMYLCASSWDRGVSTEAFFGQGTRLTVV.

V and J are TRBV5-1 and TRBJ2-5; D not resolved. The CDR3 is 14 amino acids. CDR1 and CDR2 from the germline V gene are SGHRS and YFSETQ. Deletions cut 0 bases from V and 5 bases from J, with 11 bases between. The CDR3 loop is CASSLGLYLETQYF. Here the CDR3 DNA reads TGCGCCAGCAGCTTGGGACTTTACTTGGAGACCCAGTACTTC.